The T cell receptor beta chain described here comes from a study of human versus mouse CDR3 diversity and MHC coevolution. TCRdb's copy holds only in-frame clones and misses some; the assay was immunoSEQ multiplex PCR. The sample lists just under 60,000 clones; around 94% were seen once. The CDR3 runs to 17 residues. In germline, CDR1 is SGHRS, CDR2 YFSETQ. V lost 4 bases to trimming and J lost 0 bases, with 14 bases between them. Sample: naive CD4+ T cells from blood. Subset noted: CD45RO-negative CD62L-positive naive CD4 T cells. The clonotype originates from a person aged 55 to 75 in good health. J is TRBJ2-6 and V is TRBV5-1, with D perhaps TRBD2 (5 bases). CDR3 DNA sequence: TGCGCCAGCAGCCCCCCGGCGGGCCTCTCTGGGGCCAACGTCCTGACTTTC. As protein: CASSPPAGLSGANVLTF.